This TCR beta chain derives from a study of beta chain features in type 1 diabetes. Study-wide results and limits: Researchers report that Type 1 diabetes patients had moderately but significantly shorter TCRB CDR3s across all four CD4+ subsets.

Expressed TCRB transcripts were sequenced, since all the RNA that had been isolated was reverse transcribed. Profiling relied on immunoSEQ multiplex PCR, and the TCRdb table lists in-frame clones only, not all of them. The table includes hundreds of thousands of clones, more than 12% detected once. With respect to this clone: Its specificity is not known.

Germline V gene sequence: CDR1 DFQATT, CDR2 SNEGSKA (reference sequence). V was shortened by 4 bases and J by 8 bases, with 6 bases between the two germline ends. The CDR3 runs 10 residues. Each of the CD4+ naive, central memory, regulatory and stem cell-like memory populations was sorted via CD45RO/CCR7/CD25/CD127/CD95/CD27. J is TRBJ2-1 and V is TRBV20-1; no firm D call. The clonotype was recovered from a man in his late teens or twenties with type 1 diabetes. Input material: naive CD4+ T cells from blood. CDR3 loop: CSAIGHEQFF. The CDR3 DNA follows: TGCAGTGCTATAGGCCATGAGCAGTTCTTC.